A selection of T cell receptor beta chains follows, all from one sample in a study of regulatory and conventional T cells in RAG deficiency. Using immunoSEQ multiplex PCR, the repertoire was profiled, and TCRdb retains in-frame clones only, with some absent. Here the sample spans under 25,000 clones, 80% to 90% being singletons. This sample also appeared in a second study, on regulatory T cells.

Sequencing was performed on Tregs sorted from blood. The source is a human donor in good health. CDR3s include the opening cysteine and the closing phenylalanine or tryptophan. The D gene is left open where the match is weak. Only part of the rows carry a size: once, few, many, or a class if the clone is expanded.

>TRBJ1-3|TRBV6-1|NA|NA
TGTGCCAGCAGTGAAATGCGAGACTGGACTGATTCTGGAAACACCATATATTTT
CASSEMRDWTDSGNTIYF
>TRBJ2-1|TRBV13|once|NA
TGTGCCAGCAGCTTCGGGAGAAACAATGAGCAGTTCTTC
CASSFGRNNEQFF
>TRBJ2-7|TRBV5-1|once|NA
TGCGCCAGCAGCTTGGATGGAGGGAGCTCCTACGAGCAGTACTTC
CASSLDGGSSYEQYF
>TRBJ2-5|TRBV21-1|NA|NA
TGTGCCAGCAGCTCCCTCACAGATAGGGACCAAGCGTCTCGAAGTGAGACCCAGTACTTC
CASSSLTDRDQASRSETQYF
>TRBJ1-2|TRBV4-1|NA|TRBD1
TGCGCCAGCAGCCAAGACAGGGGGCGCCTCCCCTATGGCTACACCTTC
CASSQDRGRLPYGYTF
>TRBJ2-1|TRBV5-4|NA|TRBD2
TGTGCCAGCAGCCGCCAGACTAGCCCTACTGGCAATGAGCAGTTCTTC
CASSRQTSPTGNEQFF
>TRBJ1-2|TRBV5-6|NA|NA
TGTGCCAGCAGAAAGCTAATGGGGATCGGAGACTATGGCTACACCTTC
CASRKLMGIGDYGYTF
>TRBJ2-6|TRBV28|once|NA
TGTGCCAGCAGTTCCCAGGGGGGTGGGGCCAACGTCCTGACTTTC
CASSSQGGGANVLTF
>TRBJ2-3|TRBV18|NA|NA
TGTGCCAGCTCACCACGACTACAGGGTTTAACAGATACGCAGTATTTT
CASSPRLQGLTDTQYF
>TRBJ2-7|TRBV6-1|NA|TRBD1
TGTGCCAGCAACCTATCGACAGGGGGGACCTACGAGCAGTACTTC
CASNLSTGGTYEQYF
>TRBJ2-7|TRBV5-1|NA|TRBD1
TGCGCCAGCAGCTTACCGGGACAGAGCTCCTACGAGCAGTACTTC
CASSLPGQSSYEQYF
>TRBJ1-1|TRBV2|NA|NA
TGTGCCAGACTTGGGAACACTGAAGCTTTCTTT
CARLGNTEAFF
>TRBJ1-5|TRBV7-8|NA|NA
TGTGCCAGCAGTCCCCAACGGGGCCCGGAGACGTATACCAATCAGCCCCAGCATTTT
CASSPQRGPETYTNQPQHF
>TRBJ2-7|TRBV21-1|NA|NA
TGTGCCAGCAGCAGTACCAGGGCCCACCCAATGAGCTCCTACGAGCAGTACTTC
CASSSTRAHPMSSYEQYF
>TRBJ1-2|TRBV6-5|NA|NA
TGTGCCAGCAGTTACAACCTTTTCTCTGCCAATGACTACACCTTC
CASSYNLFSANDYTF
>TRBJ1-1|TRBV7-6|once|TRBD1
TGTGCCAGCAGTTTTACAGGGGGCACTGAAGCTTTCTTT
CASSFTGGTEAFF
>TRBJ2-1|TRBV7-9|NA|NA
TGTGCCAGCAGCTTATTAGGGATTAATGAGCAGTTCTTC
CASSLLGINEQFF
>TRBJ2-5|TRBV2|NA|NA
TGTGCCAGTTCCCCCCGGGAGACCCAGTACTTC
CASSPRETQYF
>TRBJ1-1|TRBV5-1|NA|NA
TGCGCCAGCAGCTTGCCGGGAGTGAACACTGAAGCTTTCTTT
CASSLPGVNTEAFF
>TRBJ2-7|TRBV19|large|TRBD2
TGTGCCAGTTCCCCCGGGACTAGCGGGCGCTACGAGCAGTACTTC
CASSPGTSGRYEQYF
>TRBJ1-5|TRBV28|NA|NA
TGTGCCAGCAGTTTGTCTGGGGGAGCTCAGCCCCAGCATTTT
CASSLSGGAQPQHF
>TRBJ1-4|TRBV28|NA|NA
TGTGCCAGCAGGGTCTGGGAAAAACTGTTTTTT
CASRVWEKLFF
>TRBJ2-7|TRBV27|once|TRBD2
TGTGCCAGCAGGTGGGCGGGAGAGAAGGGCTACGAGCAGTACTTC
CASRWAGEKGYEQYF
>TRBJ2-4|TRBV9|NA|TRBD2
TGTGCCAGCAGCGTTGCGACTAGCGGGAGGAACATTCAGTACTTC
CASSVATSGRNIQYF
>TRBJ2-7|TRBV13|NA|TRBD2
TGTGCCAGCAGCTTAACCCCTAGCGGGGGGACCTACGAGCAGTACTTC
CASSLTPSGGTYEQYF
>TRBJ2-3|TRBV9|NA|TRBD2
TGTGCCAGCAGCGATGACCCGCTAGCGGGGGGCCCCAGAGATACGCAGTATTTT
CASSDDPLAGGPRDTQYF
>TRBJ2-6|TRBV7-2|NA|TRBD2
TGTGCCAGCAGCACCCGGACTAGCGGAACTTCTGGGGCCAACGTCCTGACTTTC
CASSTRTSGTSGANVLTF
>TRBJ2-2|TRBV2|NA|NA
TGTGCCACTAGAACAGGGAGGGCCACCGGGGAGCTGTTTTTT
CATRTGRATGELFF
>TRBJ2-7|TRBV6-5|NA|TRBD1
TGTGCCAGCAGTTACTCGAGTCAGGGGGCGTACGAGCAGTACTTC
CASSYSSQGAYEQYF